This T cell receptor (beta chain) was recorded in a study of cytomegalovirus exposure and HLA in healthy donors. Points from the study as a whole: Cytomegalovirus association was assigned to some 160 TCR beta chains. Reportedly, cytomegalovirus status was diagnosed with high sensitivity and specificity. Specificity of a few CMV-associated chains for CMV antigens was verified in vitro. According to a later analysis, TCR clusters from the first cohort tended to co-occur in the roughly 120 validation repertoires.

As for this clone: Antigen unknown.

Assay: immunoSEQ multiplex PCR; the TCRdb copy retains only in-frame clones and omits some. Of about 54,000 clones detected, around 90% appear once; the ten largest clones hold more than 8%. This clonotype was obtained from a woman aged 18-29 years in good health and CMV-seropositive. The sequenced sample was PBMCs.

The CDR3 DNA follows: TGTGCCAGCAGTTTGGCGGGGAACACTGAAGCTTTCTTT. This gives the protein CASSLAGNTEAFF. The chain employs TRBV27 and TRBJ1-1; D gene uncertain. Trimming shortened V by 3 bases and J by 1 base, and 6 bases separated the two germline ends. CDR1 MNHEY and CDR2 SMNVEV come from the germline V gene (reference sequence). The CDR3 is 13 amino acids.